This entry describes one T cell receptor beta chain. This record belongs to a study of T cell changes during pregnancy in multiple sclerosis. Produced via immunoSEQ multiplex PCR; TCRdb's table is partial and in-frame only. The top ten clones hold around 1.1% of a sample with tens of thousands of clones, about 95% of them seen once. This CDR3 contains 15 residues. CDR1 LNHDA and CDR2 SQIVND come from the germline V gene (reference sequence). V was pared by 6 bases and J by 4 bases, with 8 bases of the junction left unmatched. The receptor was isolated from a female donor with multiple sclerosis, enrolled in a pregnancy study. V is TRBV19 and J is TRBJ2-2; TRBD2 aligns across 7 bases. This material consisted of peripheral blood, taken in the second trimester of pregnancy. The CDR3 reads CASSPERGLTGELFF. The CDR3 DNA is TGTGCCAGTAGCCCAGAGCGGGGCCTCACCGGGGAGCTGTTTTTT. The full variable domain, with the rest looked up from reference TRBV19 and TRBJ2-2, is DGGITQSPKYLFRKEGQNVTLSCEQNLNHDAMYWYRQDPGQGLRLIYYSQIVNDFQKGDIAEGYSVSREKKESFPLTVTSAQKNPTAFYLCASSPERGLTGELFFGEGSRLTVL.